This T cell receptor beta chain was profiled in a study of identical twins. With 7 bases clipped from V and 0 bases from J, the junction kept 5 bases outside the gene matches. CDR3 length: 14 residues. Germline values: CDR1 SGHRS, CDR2 YFSETQ. Every donor was a healthy Caucasian. This clonotype was recorded at least ten times. Its specificity is not known. A universal primer binding site was introduced by template switching. The final cDNA contained unique molecular identifiers. TCRdb processed the 5' RACE reads anew with MiXCR; each CDR3 protein has one entry. The data contain hundreds of thousands of distinct CDR3 sequences, about 9.4% of them singletons. Study-level findings and limits: Models came in too low on out-of-frame TCR alpha sharing in monozygotic twins. Whereas memory repertoires showed no such difference, abundant cord blood beta clonotypes carried fewer insertions.

These data were also reused for a study on yellow fever vaccine responses in identical twins.

The material sequenced was PBMCs. This chain connects TRBV5-1 to TRBJ2-3, with 7 bases aligning to TRBD1. This clonotype was sampled from a woman aged 18-29 years in good health. CDR3 sequence: CASRGQPSTDTQYF. The CDR3 DNA sequence: TGCGCCAGCCGGGGACAGCCGAGCACAGATACGCAGTATTTT. The variable domain in full, with the rest retrieved from reference TRBV5-1 and TRBJ2-3, is KAGVTQTPRYLIKTRGQQVTLSCSPISGHRSVSWYQQTPGQGLQFLFEYFSETQRNKGNFPGRFSGRQFSNSRSEMNVSTLELGDSALYLCASRGQPSTDTQYFGPGTRLTVL.